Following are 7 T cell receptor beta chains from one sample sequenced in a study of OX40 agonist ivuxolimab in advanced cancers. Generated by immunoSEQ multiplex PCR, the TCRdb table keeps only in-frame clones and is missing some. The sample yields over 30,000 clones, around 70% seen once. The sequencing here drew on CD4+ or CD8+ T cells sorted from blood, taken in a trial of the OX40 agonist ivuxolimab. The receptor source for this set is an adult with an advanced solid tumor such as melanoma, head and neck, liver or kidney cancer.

CDR3 sequence (DNA): TGTGCCTGGAGTGTCTGGGGGGACACTGAAGCTTTCTTT. The encoded protein is CAWSVWGDTEAFF. The V and J genes are TRBV30 and TRBJ1-1; possible D gene TRBD1, 5 bases. This CDR3 spans 13 amino acids. Trimming removed 0 bases at V and 3 bases at J, with 8 bases between. The germline gives CDR1 GTSNPN, CDR2 SVGIG (reference sequence).

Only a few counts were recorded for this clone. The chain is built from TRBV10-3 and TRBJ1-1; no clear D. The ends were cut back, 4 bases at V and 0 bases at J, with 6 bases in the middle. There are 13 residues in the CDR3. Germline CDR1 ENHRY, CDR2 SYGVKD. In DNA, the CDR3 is TGTGCCATCAGTGTGTTTTTGAACACTGAAGCTTTCTTT. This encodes CAISVFLNTEAFF.

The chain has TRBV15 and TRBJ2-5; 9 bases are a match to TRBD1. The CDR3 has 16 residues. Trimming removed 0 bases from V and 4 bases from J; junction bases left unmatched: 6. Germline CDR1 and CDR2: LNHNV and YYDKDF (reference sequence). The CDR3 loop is CATSRDAGGQGETQYF. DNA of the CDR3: TGTGCCACCAGCAGAGATGCAGGGGGACAGGGAGAGACCCAGTACTTC. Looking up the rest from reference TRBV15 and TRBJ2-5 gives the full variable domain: DAMVIQNPRYQVTQFGKPVTLSCSQTLNHNVMYWYQQKSSQAPKLLFHYYDKDFNNEADTPDNFQSRRPNTSFCFLDIRSPGLGDTAMYLCATSRDAGGQGETQYFGPGTRLLVL.

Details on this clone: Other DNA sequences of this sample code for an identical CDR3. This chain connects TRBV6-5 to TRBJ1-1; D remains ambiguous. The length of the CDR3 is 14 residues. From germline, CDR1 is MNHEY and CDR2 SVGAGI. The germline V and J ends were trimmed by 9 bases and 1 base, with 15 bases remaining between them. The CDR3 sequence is CASCRTGRNTEAFF. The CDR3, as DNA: TGTGCCAGTTGTAGAACTGGCAGGAACACTGAAGCTTTCTTT.

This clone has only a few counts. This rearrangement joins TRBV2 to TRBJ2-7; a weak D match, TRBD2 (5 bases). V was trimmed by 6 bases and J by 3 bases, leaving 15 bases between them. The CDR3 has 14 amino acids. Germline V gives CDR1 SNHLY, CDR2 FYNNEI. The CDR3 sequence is CASRIGVQSYEQYF. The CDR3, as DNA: TGTGCCAGCAGAATCGGGGTCCAGAGCTACGAGCAGTACTTC.

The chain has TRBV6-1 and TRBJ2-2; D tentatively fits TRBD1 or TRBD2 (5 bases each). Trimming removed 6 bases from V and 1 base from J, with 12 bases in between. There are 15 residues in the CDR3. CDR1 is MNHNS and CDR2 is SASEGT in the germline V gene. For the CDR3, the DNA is TGTGCCAGCAGGTACGGGGACCGGAACACCGGGGAGCTGTTTTTT. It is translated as CASRYGDRNTGELFF.

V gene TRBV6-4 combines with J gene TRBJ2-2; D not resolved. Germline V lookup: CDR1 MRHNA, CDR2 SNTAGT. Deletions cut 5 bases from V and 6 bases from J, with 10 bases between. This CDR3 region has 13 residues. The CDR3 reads CASSYDGAGELFF. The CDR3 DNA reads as TGTGCCAGCAGTTACGACGGAGCCGGGGAGCTGTTTTTT.